The present T cell receptor (beta chain) was sequenced within a study of T cell changes during pregnancy in multiple sclerosis. The CDR3 has 16 amino acids. Germline values: CDR1 SNHLY, CDR2 FYNNEI. V lost 2 bases to trimming and J lost 6 bases; unmatched junction nucleotides: 12. Profiling relied on immunoSEQ multiplex PCR, and the TCRdb table lists in-frame clones only, not all of them. The sample has about 67,000 clones; about 91% are singletons. The sample consisted of peripheral blood, taken after pregnancy. The receptor comes from a female donor with multiple sclerosis, enrolled in a pregnancy study. The rearrangement joins TRBV2 to TRBJ2-7; TRBD1 matches at 8 bases. In nucleotides, the CDR3 is TGTGCCAGCAGTGAATTCCAAGGGCAGGGGGCCACCGAGCAGTACTTC. This translates into CASSEFQGQGATEQYF. Based on the CDR3 plus reference TRBV2 and TRBJ2-7, the full variable domain is EPEVTQTPSHQVTQMGQEVILRCVPISNHLYFYWYRQILGQKVEFLVSFYNNEISEKSEIFDDQFSVERPDGSNFTLKIRSTKLEDSAMYFCASSEFQGQGATEQYFGPGTRLTVT.